This entry lists 32 T cell receptor beta chains sequenced from one sample in a study of CD8 T cells in ankylosing spondylitis. These receptors' antigens are unknown. TCRdb re-called the 5' RACE reads with MiXCR, one entry per CDR3 protein. The sample includes under 950,000 distinct CDR3 sequences, 15% to 20% seen only once; the top ten take around 19%. Study findings and constraints: Roughly eight highly homologous variants made up a TCR beta motif that seemed to typify ankylosing spondylitis blood.

The sample taken for sequencing was blood, either unsorted or a sorted T cell fraction (not recorded which). All receptors come from a male donor with ankylosing spondylitis.

In DNA form, the CDR3 reads TGTGCCAGCAGTCACAGGGGGCAAGGAGAGCAGTACTTC. The encoded protein is CASSHRGQGEQYF. V is TRBV9 and J is TRBJ2-7, with TRBD1 identical over 9 bases. Germline V gives CDR1 SGDLS, CDR2 YYNGEE. The ends lost 5 bases at V and 7 bases at J; junction bases unmatched: 7. The CDR3 loop spans 13 amino acids.

This clonotype appeared many times. The V and J genes are TRBV12-3 or TRBV12-4 and TRBJ2-1; TRBD2 matches at 15 bases. This CDR3 region has 16 residues. Trimming removed 4 bases from V and 9 bases from J; junction bases left unmatched: 7. CDR3 residues: CASSSRTSGRAAEQFF. CDR3 coding DNA: TGTGCCAGCAGTTCCCGGACTAGCGGGAGGGCCGCTGAGCAGTTCTTC.

This clonotype was detected only a few times. The rearrangement links TRBV29-1 to TRBJ2-7; TRBD1 matches at 7 bases. Germline assignment: CDR1 SQVTM and CDR2 ANQGSEA. The CDR3 sequence is 12 residues long. J gave up 4 bases and V 6 bases, and 6 bases lay outside the gene matches. This chain's CDR3 is CSVLTGVYEQYF. CDR3 nucleotides: TGCAGCGTGCTAACAGGGGTTTACGAGCAGTACTTC.

The chain carries TRBV29-1 and TRBJ1-1; D not certain. The CDR3 contains 11 residues. Trimming took 5 bases from V and 5 from J, leaving 9 bases between them. CDR1 is SQVTM, CDR2 ANQGSEA, per germline. Here the CDR3 DNA reads TGCAGCGTTCTAACCGGGACTGAAGCTTTCTTT. This translates into CSVLTGTEAFF.

The J gene is TRBJ1-1, the V gene TRBV5-1; D call uncertain. CDR1 is SGHRS, CDR2 YFSETQ, per germline. Deletions cut 0 bases from V and 11 bases from J, with 14 bases between. This CDR3 is built from 13 residues. This CDR3 is CASSLAGLGLAFF. CDR3 DNA sequence: TGCGCCAGCAGCTTGGCCGGACTCGGCTTGGCTTTCTTT.

V is TRBV19 and J is TRBJ1-2; the D is unclear. Germline V gives CDR1 LNHDA, CDR2 SQIVND (reference sequence). This CDR3 is 15 amino acids long. The V end lost 3 bases, the J end lost 4 bases, and 15 bases lay between the germline ends. The CDR3 sequence is CASSIPGGESYGYTF. The CDR3 DNA sequence: TGTGCCAGTAGTATTCCAGGCGGGGAAAGCTATGGCTACACCTTC.

Written as DNA, the CDR3 is TGTGCCAGCAGCCCCCGAGGGGTAAGCGGAAAACTGTTTTTT. Amino acid sequence: CASSPRGVSGKLFF. This chain links TRBV25-1 with TRBJ1-4; maybe TRBD1 (5 bases). Germline V gives CDR1 MGHDK, CDR2 SYGVNS. Trimming shortened V by 6 bases and J by 10 bases, and 18 bases separated the two germline ends. This CDR3 has 14 amino acids.

V gene TRBV20-1 combines with J gene TRBJ2-7, with D possibly matching TRBD2 (6 bases). V lost 3 bases and J lost 6, with 18 bases in between. Germline V CDR1 and CDR2: DFQATT, SNEGSKA (reference sequence). This CDR3 contains 14 residues. CDR3 DNA: TGCAGTGCTAGGGAGGGATCATCCGGTGGCGAGCAGTACTTC. Translated, it gives CSAREGSSGGEQYF.

This clonotype was seen only a few times. V gene TRBV6-2 or TRBV6-3 combines with J gene TRBJ2-3; D assignment may be TRBD1 or TRBD2 (5 bases each). Germline CDR1 and CDR2: MNHEY and SVGEGT. The ends were cut back, 7 bases at V and 8 bases at J, with 19 bases in the middle. This CDR3 has 14 amino acids. The DNA for the CDR3 is TGTGCCAGCACCGAGGGACCTATGGCGGGTACGCAGTATTTT. Translation gives CASTEGPMAGTQYF.

This clonotype was seen more than once but under ten times. The genes are TRBV9 and TRBJ1-2; 8 nucleotides agree with TRBD1. CDR1 and CDR2 (germline): SGDLS, YYNGEE. The CDR3 totals 19 residues. J gave up 7 bases and V 4 bases, and 24 bases lay outside the gene matches. The CDR3 region has the DNA TGTGCCAGCAGCCTAACAATCGACCCCTGGGGGCAGGGGGCTGCTGGCTACACCTTC. It codes for CASSLTIDPWGQGAAGYTF.

The V gene is TRBV4-2, the J gene TRBJ2-1; D gene unclear. V lost 1 base and J 4 bases, leaving 11 bases between the germline ends. Germline V gene sequence: CDR1 LGHNA, CDR2 YNFKEQ. The CDR3 extends over 15 amino acids. The CDR3: CASSQVLAEYNEQFF. In DNA, the CDR3 is TGTGCCAGCAGCCAAGTGTTGGCAGAATACAATGAGCAGTTCTTC.

The gene calls are TRBV11-2 and TRBJ2-3; 7 bases are a match to TRBD1. The trim removed 6 bases at V and 0 bases at J, leaving 15 bases unmatched. Germline V gene lookup returns CDR1 SGHAT and CDR2 FQNNGV. CDR3 length: 18 amino acids. The CDR3 here is CASRPTLGGLGSTDTQYF. The CDR3 DNA reads TGTGCCAGCAGGCCAACATTAGGGGGCCTCGGGAGCACAGATACGCAGTATTTT.

This clonotype was observed at least ten times. The chain carries TRBV12-3 or TRBV12-4 and TRBJ2-5; TRBD2 matches 11 bases. Trimming took 5 bases from V and 5 from J; bases not matched to a gene: 1. The CDR3 is 13 residues long. CDR3 DNA: TGTGCCAGCAGTCCTAGCGGGAGGGAGACCCAGTACTTC. Its translation is CASSPSGRETQYF.

Here the CDR3 reads CASSLGGADGTYGYTF. In DNA form, the CDR3 reads TGTGCCAGCAGTTTAGGTGGGGCCGACGGAACCTATGGCTACACCTTC. The chain recombines TRBV28 with TRBJ1-2; a weak D match, TRBD1 (5 bases). V gave up 2 bases and J gave up 4 bases, with 17 bases separating them. Germline V gene data show CDR1 as MDHEN and CDR2 as SYDVKM. The CDR3 totals 16 residues.

The table lists this clonotype with a count of one. CDR3: CASTLGKAGPWEQYF. The CDR3 nucleotides read TGTGCCAGCACCCTGGGGAAGGCGGGTCCTTGGGAGCAGTACTTC. The genes are TRBV11-3 and TRBJ2-7; tentatively, D is TRBD2 (5 bases). Germline CDR1 SGHNT, CDR2 YENEEA. This CDR3 spans 15 amino acids. Trimming removed 7 bases at V and 7 bases at J, with 23 bases between.

V usage is TRBV4-1 and J usage is TRBJ1-2; 9 positions match TRBD1. J was trimmed by 7 bases and V by 0 bases; bases with no gene match: 6. In germline, CDR1 is MGHRA, CDR2 YSYEKL. This CDR3 is built from 15 residues. As DNA, the CDR3 is TGCGCCAGCAGCCAAGACCCGGGACAGGGAGCTGGCTACACCTTC. This translates into CASSQDPGQGAGYTF.

At least ten counts were recorded for this clonotype. The chain combines TRBV7-2 with TRBJ2-1; TRBD2 matches 10 bases. This CDR3 is 15 amino acids long. V was clipped by 6 bases and J by 6 bases; unmatched bases: 8. Germline V gene data show CDR1 as SGHTA and CDR2 as FQGNSA. The CDR3 DNA sequence: TGTGCCAGCAGAACAAGCGGGAGGGGGCTCAATGAGCAGTTCTTC. It yields the protein CASRTSGRGLNEQFF. The complete variable domain, with remaining parts taken from reference TRBV7-2 and TRBJ2-1, reads GAGVSQSPSNKVTEKGKDVELRCDPISGHTALYWYRQSLGQGLEFLIYFQGNSAPDKSGLPSDRFSAERTGGSVSTLTIQRTQQEDSAVYLCASRTSGRGLNEQFFGPGTRLTVL.

The V and J genes are TRBV25-1 and TRBJ1-1; D gene ambiguous. This CDR3 region has 15 residues. The germline gives CDR1 MGHDK, CDR2 SYGVNS. The CDR3 reads CSTQELLGLNTEAFF. The CDR3, as DNA: TGTTCTACCCAGGAGTTGCTTGGCCTGAACACTGAAGCTTTCTTT.

The CDR3 coding sequence is TGTGCCACCAGTGACCGGGGGGAGAGGGATTGGAATGAGCAGTTCTTC. It specifies CATSDRGERDWNEQFF. The chain uses TRBV24-1 and TRBJ2-1, with 7 bases aligning to TRBD2. This CDR3 spans 16 amino acids. V dropped 4 bases and J dropped 7; count of bases not matched to a gene: 12. CDR1 and CDR2 (germline): KGHDR, SFDVKD.

The V and J genes are TRBV5-1 and TRBJ2-4; no reliable D call. Trimming left V 0 bases short and J 5 bases short, with 6 bases between. In germline, CDR1 is SGHRS, CDR2 YFSETQ. CDR3 length equals 13 residues. The CDR3 bases are TGCGCCAGCAGCTTGGCTACAGAAAACATTCAGTACTTC. Translating gives CASSLATENIQYF.

The chain links TRBV6-2 or TRBV6-3 to TRBJ2-1; no reliable D call. The germline gives CDR1 MNHEY, CDR2 SVGEGT. The CDR3 spans 13 residues. With 7 bases removed from V and 6 bases from J, the gap between germline ends came to 13 bases. The CDR3 loop is CASKRNGINEQFF. The CDR3 region has the DNA TGTGCCAGCAAACGAAATGGGATCAATGAGCAGTTCTTC.

As for this clonotype: One junction end does not reproduce the germline sequence, and a read error may be involved. The chain joins TRBV7-2 to TRBJ2-7; D gene unclear. The germline CDR1 and CDR2 sequences are SGHTA and FQGNSA. The CDR3 is 12 residues long. The CDR3 spells CAGSTTAPEQYF. CDR3 in DNA: TGTGCCGGCAGCACTACGGCCCCCGAGCAGTACTTC.

There are a few counts of this clonotype. This chain links TRBV6-5 with TRBJ1-5; no reliable D call. Germline loops: CDR1 MNHEY, CDR2 SVGAGI. The CDR3 runs 14 residues. V was trimmed by 3 bases and J by 4 bases, leaving 10 bases between them. CDR3 amino acids: CASSYNSVNQPQHF. In DNA, the CDR3 is TGTGCCAGCAGTTATAACAGTGTAAATCAGCCCCAGCATTTT.

The chain links TRBV18 to TRBJ2-5; D perhaps matches TRBD2 (5 bases). From germline, CDR1 is KGHSH and CDR2 LQKENI. The CDR3 has 14 amino acids. V dropped 5 bases and J dropped 0 bases, with 10 bases sitting between them. CDR3 protein: CASSSRTDQETQYF. CDR3 nucleotide sequence: TGTGCCAGCTCATCTCGGACTGACCAAGAGACCCAGTACTTC.

This clonotype was seen more than once but under ten times. V and J are TRBV10-3 and TRBJ2-7, with 9 bases lining up with TRBD1. CDR1 and CDR2 from the germline V gene are ENHRY and SYGVKD. V lost 4 bases, J lost 2 bases, and 6 bases stayed unmatched. This CDR3 has 15 amino acids. The CDR3 bases are TGTGCCATCAGTGGAGGGGGACAGGGACCCTACGAGCAGTACTTC. Translated: CAISGGGQGPYEQYF.

The chain recombines TRBV2 with TRBJ2-7; unclear D gene. The CDR3 is 12 residues long. V lost 9 bases and J lost 1, with 10 bases in between. The germline CDR1 and CDR2 sequences are SNHLY and FYNNEI. This CDR3 is CASLQASYEQYF. In DNA form, the CDR3 reads TGTGCCAGTCTCCAGGCATCCTACGAGCAGTACTTC.

This clonotype was counted only a few times. The rearrangement uses TRBV7-8 and TRBJ1-2, with a possible D match to TRBD1 (6 bases). Germline CDR1 reads SGHVS; CDR2 reads FQNEAQ. The CDR3 length is 14 residues. Between the trimmed V and J ends, which lost 5 bases and 2 bases, there was a span of 12 bases. In nucleotides, the CDR3 is TGTGCCAGCAGCCAGGGACACCTGAACTATGGCTACACCTTC. Encoded protein: CASSQGHLNYGYTF. The whole variable domain, remainder taken from reference TRBV7-8 and TRBJ1-2, is GAGVSQSPRYKVAKRGQDVALRCDPISGHVSLFWYQQALGQGPEFLTYFQNEAQLDKSGLPSDRFFAERPEGSVSTLKIQRTQQEDSAVYLCASSQGHLNYGYTFGSGTRLTVV.

This clonotype has just a few counts. J is TRBJ1-1 and V is TRBV27; D may be TRBD1 (5 bases). The CDR3 is 14 residues long. Deletions cut 5 bases from V and 1 base from J, with 11 bases between. From germline, CDR1 is MNHEY and CDR2 SMNVEV (reference sequence). The CDR3 bases are TGTGCCAGCAGTCCTCTGCAGGGGAACACTGAAGCTTTCTTT. Its protein is CASSPLQGNTEAFF.

This chain joins TRBV5-1 and TRBJ2-1; possible D gene TRBD2, 6 bases. The CDR3 totals 15 residues. Germline V gene data show CDR1 as SGHRS and CDR2 as YFSETQ. With 4 bases removed from V and 5 bases from J, the gap between germline ends came to 16 bases. CDR3 amino acids: CASSQGLGPNNEQFF. The CDR3 nucleotides read TGCGCCAGCAGCCAGGGACTGGGACCAAACAATGAGCAGTTCTTC.

V and J are TRBV4-2 and TRBJ2-7, with D unclear. V was cut by 1 base and J by 0 bases, with 19 bases left in between. This CDR3 has 18 residues. Per germline, CDR1 LGHNA and CDR2 YNFKEQ. The CDR3 spells CASSQAGCLISCSYEQYF. The CDR3 DNA follows: TGTGCCAGCAGCCAAGCTGGGTGTCTGATTTCATGCTCCTACGAGCAGTACTTC.

This sequence joins TRBV4-3 and TRBJ1-2; no firm D call. V shed 0 bases and J shed 4 bases, with 12 bases lying between them. Looked up from germline, CDR1 is LGHNA and CDR2 is YSLEER. The CDR3 runs 15 residues. The CDR3 nucleotides read TGCGCCAGCAGCCAAGAACGGGCGGATGGCTATGGCTACACCTTC. Translating gives CASSQERADGYGYTF.

This clonotype was recorded a few times. The J gene is TRBJ1-5, the V gene TRBV12-3 or TRBV12-4; 8 bases map to TRBD1. This CDR3 contains 14 residues. V shed 8 bases, J shed 1 base, and the junction held 4 bases outside the gene matches. CDR3 in DNA: TGTGCCAGCGGAAGGACAGGGAGCAATCAGCCCCAGCATTTT. Protein: CASGRTGSNQPQHF.